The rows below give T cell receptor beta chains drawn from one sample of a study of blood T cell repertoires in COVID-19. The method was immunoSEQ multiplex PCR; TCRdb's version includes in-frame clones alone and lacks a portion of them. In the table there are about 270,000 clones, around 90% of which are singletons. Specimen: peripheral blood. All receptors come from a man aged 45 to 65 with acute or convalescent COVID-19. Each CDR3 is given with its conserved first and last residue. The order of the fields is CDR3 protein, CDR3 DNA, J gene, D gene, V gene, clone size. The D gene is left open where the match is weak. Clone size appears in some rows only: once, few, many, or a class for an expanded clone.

CDR3aa: CASSEADRPLNTF
CDR3nt: TGTGCCAGCAGTGAAGCGGACAGGCCCCTAAACACCTTC
j_gene: TRBJ1-2
d_gene: TRBD1
v_gene: TRBV2
abundance: NA

CDR3aa: CSVVGGAGEAFF
CDR3nt: TGCAGCGTTGTGGGGGGGGCCGGTGAAGCTTTCTTT
j_gene: TRBJ1-1
d_gene: NA
v_gene: TRBV29-1
abundance: NA

CDR3aa: CASSRVGGVQASYEQYF
CDR3nt: TGTGCCAGCAGCCGCGTAGGAGGGGTACAGGCCTCCTACGAGCAGTACTTC
j_gene: TRBJ2-7
d_gene: NA
v_gene: TRBV4-2
abundance: once

CDR3aa: CASSIYVSRNSPLHF
CDR3nt: TGTGCCAGTAGTATCTACGTGAGCAGGAATTCACCCCTCCACTTT
j_gene: TRBJ1-6
d_gene: NA
v_gene: TRBV19
abundance: NA

CDR3aa: CASRDSRLSYEQYF
CDR3nt: TGTGCCAGTAGGGACTCCCGCCTCTCCTACGAGCAGTACTTC
j_gene: TRBJ2-7
d_gene: NA
v_gene: TRBV19
abundance: NA

CDR3aa: CASSPWGQTNSPLHF
CDR3nt: TGTGCCAGCAGCCCTTGGGGACAGACTAATTCACCCCTCCACTTT
j_gene: TRBJ1-6
d_gene: TRBD1
v_gene: TRBV3-1/TRBV3-2
abundance: NA

CDR3aa: CASTPLAGSYEQYF
CDR3nt: TGCGCCAGCACCCCACTAGCGGGGAGTTACGAGCAGTACTTC
j_gene: TRBJ2-7
d_gene: TRBD2
v_gene: TRBV4-1
abundance: NA

CDR3aa: CASRDKNTEAFF
CDR3nt: TGTGCCAGCCGGGACAAAAACACTGAAGCTTTCTTT
j_gene: TRBJ1-1
d_gene: NA
v_gene: TRBV7-9
abundance: NA

CDR3aa: CASKEAMNTEAFF
CDR3nt: TGCGCCAGCAAAGAGGCAATGAACACTGAAGCTTTCTTT
j_gene: TRBJ1-1
d_gene: NA
v_gene: TRBV5-1
abundance: NA

CDR3aa: CASSWGDSAEAFF
CDR3nt: TGCGCCAGCAGCTGGGGGGACAGCGCTGAAGCTTTCTTT
j_gene: TRBJ1-1
d_gene: TRBD1
v_gene: TRBV5-1
abundance: NA

CDR3aa: CASKLPGQTSTGELFF
CDR3nt: TGTGCCAGCAAACTCCCGGGACAAACTTCGACCGGGGAGCTGTTTTTT
j_gene: TRBJ2-2
d_gene: NA
v_gene: TRBV2
abundance: medium-sized

CDR3aa: CASSLGGVYQPQHF
CDR3nt: TGCGCCAGCAGCTTGGGGGGGGTTTATCAGCCCCAGCATTTT
j_gene: TRBJ1-5
d_gene: NA
v_gene: TRBV5-1
abundance: NA

CDR3aa: CATSVGTVGQPQHF
CDR3nt: TGTGCCACCAGCGTCGGGACAGTGGGACAGCCCCAGCATTTT
j_gene: TRBJ1-5
d_gene: TRBD1
v_gene: TRBV15
abundance: NA

CDR3aa: CATRTLAGEQFF
CDR3nt: TGTGCCACACGGACCCTAGCGGGTGAGCAGTTCTTC
j_gene: TRBJ2-1
d_gene: TRBD2
v_gene: TRBV6-5
abundance: NA

CDR3aa: CASSLRDSNTEAFF
CDR3nt: TGTGCCAGCAGCCTCAGGGACAGTAACACTGAAGCTTTCTTT
j_gene: TRBJ1-1
d_gene: TRBD1
v_gene: TRBV3-1/TRBV3-2
abundance: NA

CDR3aa: CAWNQGPEYYGYTF
CDR3nt: TGTGCCTGGAATCAGGGTCCAGAATACTATGGCTACACCTTC
j_gene: TRBJ1-2
d_gene: NA
v_gene: TRBV30
abundance: NA

CDR3aa: CASSVSRGEQFF
CDR3nt: TGTGCCAGCAGCGTGTCCCGGGGTGAGCAGTTCTTC
j_gene: TRBJ2-1
d_gene: NA
v_gene: TRBV11-1
abundance: NA

CDR3aa: CASSTGLDEQFF
CDR3nt: TGCGCCAGCAGCACCGGACTAGATGAGCAGTTCTTC
j_gene: TRBJ2-1
d_gene: TRBD2
v_gene: TRBV5-1
abundance: NA

CDR3aa: CASSFGTQGTEAFF
CDR3nt: TGCGCCAGCAGCTTTGGGACCCAGGGGACTGAAGCTTTCTTT
j_gene: TRBJ1-1
d_gene: NA
v_gene: TRBV5-1
abundance: NA

CDR3aa: CASSSSSYNSPLHF
CDR3nt: TGTGCCAGTAGTTCGAGCTCCTATAATTCACCCCTCCACTTT
j_gene: TRBJ1-6
d_gene: NA
v_gene: TRBV19
abundance: NA

CDR3aa: CASSLSLFGLYEQYF
CDR3nt: TGTGCCAGCAGTTTATCCCTTTTTGGACTCTACGAGCAGTACTTC
j_gene: TRBJ2-7
d_gene: NA
v_gene: TRBV27
abundance: NA

CDR3aa: CASSYFAGGYEQYF
CDR3nt: TGTGCCAGCAGTTACTTCGCAGGGGGATACGAGCAGTACTTC
j_gene: TRBJ2-7
d_gene: TRBD1
v_gene: TRBV6-5
abundance: NA

CDR3aa: CASSSYPRVAGVKETQYF
CDR3nt: TGTGCCAGCAGTTCTTACCCTCGGGTAGCGGGGGTAAAAGAGACCCAGTACTTC
j_gene: TRBJ2-5
d_gene: TRBD2
v_gene: TRBV27
abundance: NA

CDR3aa: CASSDQGANTEAFF
CDR3nt: TGTGCCAGCAGTGATCAGGGCGCAAACACTGAAGCTTTCTTT
j_gene: TRBJ1-1
d_gene: NA
v_gene: TRBV25-1
abundance: once

CDR3aa: CASSPSVDTQYF
CDR3nt: TGTGCCAGCAGCCCTTCAGTGGATACGCAGTATTTT
j_gene: TRBJ2-3
d_gene: NA
v_gene: TRBV7-8
abundance: NA

CDR3aa: CASSPGHSWGNTIYF
CDR3nt: TGTGCCAGCAGCCCGGGACATTCGTGGGGAAACACCATATATTTT
j_gene: TRBJ1-3
d_gene: NA
v_gene: TRBV6-5
abundance: NA

CDR3aa: CASRRFAGEGNSPLHF
CDR3nt: TGTGCCAGCAGACGATTTGCAGGGGAGGGGAATTCACCCCTCCACTTT
j_gene: TRBJ1-6
d_gene: NA
v_gene: TRBV3-1/TRBV3-2
abundance: NA

CDR3aa: CASLREPSSGTEAFF
CDR3nt: TGTGCCAGCCTACGGGAGCCCTCGTCGGGAACTGAAGCTTTCTTT
j_gene: TRBJ1-1
d_gene: NA
v_gene: TRBV21-1
abundance: NA

CDR3aa: CASSQVISGGRGAQYF
CDR3nt: TGTGCCAGCAGCCAAGTAATTAGCGGAGGGCGTGGGGCCCAGTACTTC
j_gene: TRBJ2-5
d_gene: NA
v_gene: TRBV3-1/TRBV3-2
abundance: NA

CDR3aa: CASSQEGAAHLRYGYTF
CDR3nt: TGTGCCAGCAGCCAAGAAGGGGCTGCTCATCTCCGGTATGGCTACACCTTC
j_gene: TRBJ1-2
d_gene: NA
v_gene: TRBV3-1/TRBV3-2
abundance: NA

CDR3aa: CASSIGGQGGTEAFF
CDR3nt: TGTGCCAGTAGTATCGGGGGACAGGGAGGGACTGAAGCTTTCTTT
j_gene: TRBJ1-1
d_gene: TRBD1
v_gene: TRBV19
abundance: NA

CDR3aa: CASSLEQGNTEAFF
CDR3nt: TGTGCCAGCAGCTTAGAACAGGGGAACACTGAAGCTTTCTTT
j_gene: TRBJ1-1
d_gene: NA
v_gene: TRBV5-4
abundance: NA

CDR3aa: CASSYVRGSYGYTF
CDR3nt: TGTGCCAGCAGTTACGTTAGAGGGAGCTATGGCTACACCTTC
j_gene: TRBJ1-2
d_gene: NA
v_gene: TRBV6-5
abundance: NA

CDR3aa: CASFVTTGLAATDTQYF
CDR3nt: TGTGCCAGCTTCGTCACGACCGGACTAGCGGCCACAGATACGCAGTATTTT
j_gene: TRBJ2-3
d_gene: TRBD2
v_gene: TRBV5-6
abundance: NA

CDR3aa: CASSQAGGVYEQYF
CDR3nt: TGTGCCAGCAGCCAAGCAGGGGGCGTTTACGAGCAGTACTTC
j_gene: TRBJ2-7
d_gene: TRBD1
v_gene: TRBV3-1/TRBV3-2
abundance: NA

CDR3aa: CASSFGRRGRLDYGYTF
CDR3nt: TGTGCCAGCAGCTTTGGGCGGAGGGGGCGCCTGGACTATGGCTACACCTTC
j_gene: TRBJ1-2
d_gene: TRBD1
v_gene: TRBV7-8
abundance: NA

CDR3aa: CASSSGQGPDTQYF
CDR3nt: TGTGCCAGCAGCAGCGGACAGGGGCCAGATACGCAGTATTTT
j_gene: TRBJ2-3
d_gene: TRBD1
v_gene: TRBV7-9
abundance: NA

CDR3aa: CASSAIAGGPGTGELFF
CDR3nt: TGTGCCAGCAGCGCCATAGCGGGGGGGCCGGGCACCGGGGAGCTGTTTTTT
j_gene: TRBJ2-2
d_gene: TRBD2
v_gene: TRBV5-5
abundance: NA

CDR3aa: CASSQSTWRSNQPQHF
CDR3nt: TGCGCCAGCAGTCAATCTACGTGGAGGTCCAATCAGCCCCAGCATTTT
j_gene: TRBJ1-5
d_gene: NA
v_gene: TRBV23-1
abundance: NA

CDR3aa: CASSGGVSYEQYF
CDR3nt: TGTGCCAGCAGTGGGGGGGTATCCTACGAGCAGTACTTC
j_gene: TRBJ2-7
d_gene: NA
v_gene: TRBV2
abundance: NA

CDR3aa: CASSQGGTSGYEQYF
CDR3nt: TGTGCCAGCAGCCAAGGGGGGACTAGCGGGTACGAGCAGTACTTC
j_gene: TRBJ2-7
d_gene: TRBD2
v_gene: TRBV3-1/TRBV3-2
abundance: NA

CDR3aa: CASSLGTSVNTGELFF
CDR3nt: TGTGCCAGCAGCTTAGGGACTAGCGTGAACACCGGGGAGCTGTTTTTT
j_gene: TRBJ2-2
d_gene: TRBD2
v_gene: TRBV7-3
abundance: NA

CDR3aa: CASREEGGVNTEAFF
CDR3nt: TGTGCCAGCAGGGAGGAGGGAGGGGTGAACACTGAAGCTTTCTTT
j_gene: TRBJ1-1
d_gene: NA
v_gene: TRBV5-6
abundance: NA

CDR3aa: CASSVAAGINQPQHF
CDR3nt: TGTGCCAGCAGCGTAGCGGCAGGGATCAATCAGCCCCAGCATTTT
j_gene: TRBJ1-5
d_gene: NA
v_gene: TRBV9
abundance: once

CDR3aa: CASSPLAGGRGDTQYF
CDR3nt: TGTGCCAGCAGCCCCCTAGCGGGGGGGCGAGGAGATACGCAGTATTTT
j_gene: TRBJ2-3
d_gene: TRBD2
v_gene: TRBV9
abundance: NA

CDR3aa: CASSEERGQGNQPQHF
CDR3nt: TGTGCCAGCAGTGAGGAGAGGGGGCAGGGCAATCAGCCCCAGCATTTT
j_gene: TRBJ1-5
d_gene: TRBD1
v_gene: TRBV2
abundance: NA

CDR3aa: CASSEYAGAQYF
CDR3nt: TGTGCCAGCAGTGAGTATGCTGGGGCGCAGTACTTC
j_gene: TRBJ2-7
d_gene: NA
v_gene: TRBV2
abundance: few

CDR3aa: CASSLGGTGLNEQYF
CDR3nt: TGCGCCAGCAGCTTGGGTGGGACAGGCCTTAACGAGCAGTACTTC
j_gene: TRBJ2-7
d_gene: TRBD1
v_gene: TRBV5-1
abundance: few